The rows below give T cell receptor beta chains drawn from one sample of a study of metastatic and nonmetastatic thyroid tumors. TCRdb re-called the PCR reads through MiXCR. The table includes more than 13,000 clones, over 25% detected once. The sample comprised tumor tissue. These receptors came from a male donor with papillary thyroid cancer or a benign thyroid nodule (not recorded which). Some clones in this sample may be carry-over from other donors' samples. The conserved cysteine and the conserved F or W are not part of the CDR3 here.

j_call: TRBJ1-5; v_call: TRBV19; cdr3_aa: ASSIDRDNYLSNQPQH
j_call: TRBJ2-7; v_call: TRBV11-2; cdr3_aa: ASSLGHWNRPEQY
j_call: TRBJ1-4; v_call: TRBV6-1; cdr3_aa: ASSEATLINEKLF
j_call: TRBJ2-2; v_call: TRBV27; cdr3_aa: ASSLAQVAGELF
j_call: TRBJ1-3; v_call: TRBV18; cdr3_aa: ASSPAGSGHGGTGNTIY
j_call: TRBJ1-5; v_call: TRBV6-1; cdr3_aa: ASQRRAGTGGEPQH
j_call: TRBJ1-1; v_call: TRBV30; cdr3_aa: AQQENTEAF
j_call: TRBJ2-7; v_call: TRBV18; cdr3_aa: ASSPPSSGKTYEQY
j_call: TRBJ2-2; v_call: TRBV27; cdr3_aa: ASSLNTGELF
j_call: TRBJ1-1; v_call: TRBV2; cdr3_aa: ASSELGTNTEAF
j_call: TRBJ1-2; v_call: TRBV12-5; cdr3_aa: ASTSQTNYGYA
j_call: TRBJ1-1; v_call: TRBV11-3; cdr3_aa: ASTLSETEAF
j_call: TRBJ2-7; v_call: TRBV18; cdr3_aa: ASSLKGGSGLAGTAREQY
j_call: TRBJ1-6; v_call: TRBV20-1; cdr3_aa: SASPPGNGNSPLH
j_call: TRBJ1-2; v_call: TRBV20-1; cdr3_aa: SASPPGTLEGYT
j_call: TRBJ2-1; v_call: TRBV28; cdr3_aa: ASSPPLTEQF
j_call: TRBJ2-1; v_call: TRBV28; cdr3_aa: ASSFSHRGDDEQF
j_call: TRBJ1-5; v_call: TRBV18; cdr3_aa: ASSPSWVSHSNQPQH
j_call: TRBJ1-1; v_call: TRBV3-1; cdr3_aa: ASSQQGAEAF
j_call: TRBJ1-4; v_call: TRBV2; cdr3_aa: ASSRDSPSTNEKLF
j_call: TRBJ2-2; v_call: TRBV5-1; cdr3_aa: ASSLDFGRETGELF
j_call: TRBJ2-7; v_call: TRBV28; cdr3_aa: ASSLPGQGYEQY
j_call: TRBJ2-3; v_call: TRBV12-3/TRBV12-4; cdr3_aa: ASSIGMSSTDTQS
j_call: TRBJ1-2; v_call: TRBV19; cdr3_aa: ASTQGLGHGYT
j_call: TRBJ2-2; v_call: TRBV19; cdr3_aa: ASSLQTLPAGELF
j_call: TRBJ1-4; v_call: TRBV30; cdr3_aa: AGDQGQRGEKLF
j_call: TRBJ2-7; v_call: TRBV19; cdr3_aa: ASSTRDRLSYEQY
j_call: TRBJ1-1; v_call: TRBV12-3/TRBV12-4; cdr3_aa: ASSVDRQNTEAF
j_call: TRBJ2-1; v_call: TRBV28; cdr3_aa: ASSLRLAGVSQF
j_call: TRBJ1-5; v_call: TRBV20-1; cdr3_aa: SAIGGRCDNQPQH
j_call: TRBJ1-1; v_call: TRBV6-1; cdr3_aa: ASLDRASAF
j_call: TRBJ2-6; v_call: TRBV9; cdr3_aa: ASSVVSGTKPSGANVLT
j_call: TRBJ1-2; v_call: TRBV20-1; cdr3_aa: SARTGYT
j_call: TRBJ1-1; v_call: TRBV2; cdr3_aa: ASSADRAFPEAF
j_call: TRBJ2-1; v_call: TRBV24-1; cdr3_aa: ATRKTAYNEQF
j_call: TRBJ1-2; v_call: TRBV9; cdr3_aa: ASSVDDTHYGYT
j_call: TRBJ2-1; v_call: TRBV2; cdr3_aa: ASSQDYTDEQF
j_call: TRBJ2-2; v_call: TRBV6-5; cdr3_aa: ASSYSDAAVNTGELF
j_call: TRBJ1-3; v_call: TRBV5-5; cdr3_aa: ASSWGWARRDTIY
j_call: TRBJ2-5; v_call: TRBV12-3/TRBV12-4; cdr3_aa: ASSLPDTQETQY
j_call: TRBJ2-7; v_call: TRBV20-1; cdr3_aa: SVRAGRWGVDYEQY
j_call: TRBJ2-1; v_call: TRBV7-3; cdr3_aa: ASSLGTSYNEQF